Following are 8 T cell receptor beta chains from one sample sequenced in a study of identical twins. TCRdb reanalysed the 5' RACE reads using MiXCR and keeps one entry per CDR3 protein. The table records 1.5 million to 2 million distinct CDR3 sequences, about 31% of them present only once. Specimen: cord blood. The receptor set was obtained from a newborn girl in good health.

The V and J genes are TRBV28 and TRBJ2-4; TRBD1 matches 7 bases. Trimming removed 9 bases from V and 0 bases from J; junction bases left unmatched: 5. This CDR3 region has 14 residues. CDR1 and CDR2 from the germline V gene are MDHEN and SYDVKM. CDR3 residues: CASETGRAKNIQYF. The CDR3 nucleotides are TGTGCCAGTGAGACAGGGCGAGCCAAAAACATTCAGTACTTC.

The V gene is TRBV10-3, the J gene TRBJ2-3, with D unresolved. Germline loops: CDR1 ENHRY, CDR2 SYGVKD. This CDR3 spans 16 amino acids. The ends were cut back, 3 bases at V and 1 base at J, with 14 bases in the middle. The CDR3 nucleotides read TGTGCCATCAGTGATCCCGCAGGAGTCGGCACAGATACGCAGTATTTT. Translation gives CAISDPAGVGTDTQYF.

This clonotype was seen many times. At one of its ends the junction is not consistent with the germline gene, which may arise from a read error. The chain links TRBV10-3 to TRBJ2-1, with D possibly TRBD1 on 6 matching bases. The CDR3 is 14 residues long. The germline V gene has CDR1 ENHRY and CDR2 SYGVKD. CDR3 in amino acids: CAISDLVGDNKQFF. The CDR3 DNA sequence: TGTGCCATCAGTGATTTAGTAGGGGACAATAAGCAGTTCTTC.

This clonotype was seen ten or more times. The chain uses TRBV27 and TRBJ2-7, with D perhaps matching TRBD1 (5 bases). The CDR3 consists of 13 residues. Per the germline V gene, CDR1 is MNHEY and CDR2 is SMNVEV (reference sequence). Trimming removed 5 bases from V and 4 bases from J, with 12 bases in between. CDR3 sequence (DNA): TGTGCCAGCAGTAACCCAGGGAAGTACGAGCAGTACTTC. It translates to CASSNPGKYEQYF.

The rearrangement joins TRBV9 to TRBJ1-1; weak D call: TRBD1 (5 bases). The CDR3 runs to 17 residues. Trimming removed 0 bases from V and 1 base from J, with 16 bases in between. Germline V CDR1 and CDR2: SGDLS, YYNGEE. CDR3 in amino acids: CASSVALRQGGNTEAFF. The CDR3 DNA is TGTGCCAGCAGCGTAGCCCTTAGGCAGGGCGGGAACACTGAAGCTTTCTTT.

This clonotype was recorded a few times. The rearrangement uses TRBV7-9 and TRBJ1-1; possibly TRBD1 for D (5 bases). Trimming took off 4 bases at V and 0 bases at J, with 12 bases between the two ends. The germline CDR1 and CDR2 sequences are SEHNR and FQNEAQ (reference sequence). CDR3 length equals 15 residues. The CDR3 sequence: CASSSFRDLNTEAFF. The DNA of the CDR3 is TGTGCCAGCAGCTCCTTCAGGGACCTGAACACTGAAGCTTTCTTT.

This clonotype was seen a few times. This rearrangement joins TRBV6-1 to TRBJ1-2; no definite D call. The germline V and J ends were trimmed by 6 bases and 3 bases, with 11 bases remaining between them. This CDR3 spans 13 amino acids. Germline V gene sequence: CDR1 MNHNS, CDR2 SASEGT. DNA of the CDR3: TGTGCCAGCAGAGTCCGGGATCACTATGGCTACACCTTC. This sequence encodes CASRVRDHYGYTF.

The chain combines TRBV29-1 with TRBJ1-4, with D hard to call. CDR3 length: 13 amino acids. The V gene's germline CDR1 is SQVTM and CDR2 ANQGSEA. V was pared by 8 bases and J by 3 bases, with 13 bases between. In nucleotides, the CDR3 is TGCAGCACGAAGACAAGTTCTAATGAAAAACTGTTTTTT. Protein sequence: CSTKTSSNEKLFF.